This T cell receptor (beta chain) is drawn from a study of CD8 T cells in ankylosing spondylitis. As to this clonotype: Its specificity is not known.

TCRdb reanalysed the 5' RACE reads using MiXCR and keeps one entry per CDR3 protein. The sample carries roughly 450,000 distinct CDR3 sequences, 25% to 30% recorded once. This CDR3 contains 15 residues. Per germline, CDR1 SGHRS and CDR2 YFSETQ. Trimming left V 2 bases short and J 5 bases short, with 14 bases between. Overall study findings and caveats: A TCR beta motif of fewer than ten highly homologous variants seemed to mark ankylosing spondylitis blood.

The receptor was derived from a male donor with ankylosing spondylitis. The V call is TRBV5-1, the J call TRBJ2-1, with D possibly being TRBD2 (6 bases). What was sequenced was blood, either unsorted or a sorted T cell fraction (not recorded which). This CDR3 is CASSFTLASNNEQFF. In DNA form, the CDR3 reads TGCGCCAGCAGCTTCACGCTAGCGTCCAACAATGAGCAGTTCTTC.